One and the same sample provided the 3 T cell receptor beta chains below, sequenced in a study of cytomegalovirus exposure and HLA in healthy donors. Primers included in the PCR were 60 Vbeta and 13 Jbeta primers. Clones were sequenced by immunoSEQ multiplex PCR, and TCRdb holds only the in-frame ones, with some missing. The sample carries about 160,000 clones, approximately 82% recorded once. The specimen was PBMCs. The receptors originated from a male donor in good health and CMV-seropositive.

The rearrangement links TRBV5-1 to TRBJ2-3; TRBD2 agrees at 8 bases. The germline V gene encodes CDR1 SGHRS and CDR2 YFSETQ. The trim removed 6 bases at V and 5 bases at J, leaving 5 bases unmatched. The CDR3 loop spans 13 amino acids. The CDR3 DNA reads TGCGCCAGCACCTTAGCGGGGCGAGATACGCAGTATTTT. Amino acid sequence: CASTLAGRDTQYF.

V is TRBV18 and J is TRBJ1-5; D is possibly TRBD1 (5 bases). Trimming stripped 4 bases from V and 6 bases from J, with 13 bases between. Germline loops: CDR1 KGHSH, CDR2 LQKENI. CDR3 length equals 14 residues. In DNA, the CDR3 is TGTGCCAGCTCACAAAGCGGGGCGAGTCAGCCCCAGCATTTT. Residues: CASSQSGASQPQHF.

The V call is TRBV30, the J call TRBJ1-3; D is unclear. Trimming cost V 3 bases and J 1 base, with 7 bases left between them. Germline V CDR1 and CDR2: GTSNPN, SVGIG (reference sequence). The CDR3 spans 13 residues. The CDR3 protein is CAWSPGSGNTIYF. DNA of the CDR3: TGTGCCTGGAGCCCGGGATCTGGAAACACCATATATTTT.